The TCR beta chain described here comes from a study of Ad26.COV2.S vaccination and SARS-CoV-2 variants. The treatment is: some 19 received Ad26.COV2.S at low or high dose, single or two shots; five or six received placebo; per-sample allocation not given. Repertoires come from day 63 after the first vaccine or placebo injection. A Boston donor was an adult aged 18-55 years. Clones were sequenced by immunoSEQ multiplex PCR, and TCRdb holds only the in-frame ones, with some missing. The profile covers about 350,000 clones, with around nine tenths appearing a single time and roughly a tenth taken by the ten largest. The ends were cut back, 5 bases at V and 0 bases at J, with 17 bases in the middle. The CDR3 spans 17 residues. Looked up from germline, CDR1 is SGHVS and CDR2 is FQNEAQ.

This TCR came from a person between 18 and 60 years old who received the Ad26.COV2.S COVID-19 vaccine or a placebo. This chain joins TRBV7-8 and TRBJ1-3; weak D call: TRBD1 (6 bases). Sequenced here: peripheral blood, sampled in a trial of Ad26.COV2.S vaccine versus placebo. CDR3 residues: CASSTGYSSFSGNTIYF. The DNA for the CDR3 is TGTGCCAGCAGCACAGGGTACAGCTCCTTCTCTGGAAACACCATATATTTT.